The TCR beta chain described here comes from a study of shared clonotypes between healthy human individuals. The donor population consisted of healthy HIV-negative adults with no recent acute infections or vaccinations. Produced via immunoSEQ multiplex PCR; TCRdb's table is partial and in-frame only. The data contain 1,100,000 or so clones, 75% to 80% of them singletons. The CDR3 extends over 13 amino acids. Germline values: CDR1 SGHDN, CDR2 FVKESK. With 6 bases clipped from V and 4 bases from J, the junction kept 3 bases outside the gene matches. Material for sequencing was memory CD4+ T cells from PBMCs. Subset here: CD45RA-negative fraction. The TCR originated in a man aged 18 to 29 in good health. Some clones in this sample may be carry-over from other donors' samples. The chain couples TRBV14 to TRBJ2-5; 9 positions agree with TRBD1. The CDR3 DNA is TGTGCCAGCAGACGGACAGGGGTAGAGACCCAGTACTTC. Protein sequence: CASRRTGVETQYF.